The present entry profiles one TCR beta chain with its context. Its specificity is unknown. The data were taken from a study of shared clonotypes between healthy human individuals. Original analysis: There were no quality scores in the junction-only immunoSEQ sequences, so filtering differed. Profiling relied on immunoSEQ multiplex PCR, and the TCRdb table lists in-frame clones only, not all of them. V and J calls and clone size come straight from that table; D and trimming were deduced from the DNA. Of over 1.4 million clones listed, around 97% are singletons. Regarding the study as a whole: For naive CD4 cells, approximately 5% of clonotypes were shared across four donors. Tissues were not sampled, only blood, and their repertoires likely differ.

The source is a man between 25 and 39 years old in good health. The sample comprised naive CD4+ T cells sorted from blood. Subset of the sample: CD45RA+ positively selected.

The CDR3 here is CASSQEKPGQFNYGYTF. The CDR3 region has the DNA TGCGCCAGCAGCCAAGAGAAACCGGGACAGTTCAACTATGGCTACACCTTC. The genes are TRBV4-3 and TRBJ1-2, with 7 nucleotides matching TRBD1. Unmatched junction bases numbered 9, after V lost 0 bases and J lost 2 bases. The germline gives CDR1 LGHNA, CDR2 YSLEER. This CDR3 has 17 residues.